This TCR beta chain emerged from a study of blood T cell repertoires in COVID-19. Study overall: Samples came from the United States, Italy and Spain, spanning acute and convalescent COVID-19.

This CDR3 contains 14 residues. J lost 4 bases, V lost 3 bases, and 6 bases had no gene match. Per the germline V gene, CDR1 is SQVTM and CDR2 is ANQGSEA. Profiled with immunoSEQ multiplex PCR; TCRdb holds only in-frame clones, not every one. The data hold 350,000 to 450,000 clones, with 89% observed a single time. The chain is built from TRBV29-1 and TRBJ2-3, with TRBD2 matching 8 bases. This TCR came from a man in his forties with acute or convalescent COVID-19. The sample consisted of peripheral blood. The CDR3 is CSVDGSGAADTQYF. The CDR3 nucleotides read TGCAGCGTTGATGGTAGCGGGGCCGCAGATACGCAGTATTTT.